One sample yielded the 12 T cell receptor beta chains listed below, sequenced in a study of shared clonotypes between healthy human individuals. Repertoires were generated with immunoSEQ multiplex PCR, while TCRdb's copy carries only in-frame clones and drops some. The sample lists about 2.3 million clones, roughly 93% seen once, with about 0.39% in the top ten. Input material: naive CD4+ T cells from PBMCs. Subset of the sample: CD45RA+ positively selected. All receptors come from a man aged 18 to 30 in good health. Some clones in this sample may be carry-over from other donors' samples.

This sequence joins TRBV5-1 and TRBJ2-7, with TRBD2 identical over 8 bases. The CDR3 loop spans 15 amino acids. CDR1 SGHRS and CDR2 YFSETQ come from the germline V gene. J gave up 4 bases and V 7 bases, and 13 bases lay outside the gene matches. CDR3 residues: CASGLGGADNYEQYF. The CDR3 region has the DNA TGCGCCAGCGGTCTCGGGGGGGCGGACAATTACGAGCAGTACTTC.

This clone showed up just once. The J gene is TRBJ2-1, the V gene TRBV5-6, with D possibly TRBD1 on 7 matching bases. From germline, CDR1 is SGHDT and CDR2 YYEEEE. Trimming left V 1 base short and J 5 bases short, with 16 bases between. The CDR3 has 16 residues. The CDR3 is CASSLRGRGADNEQFF. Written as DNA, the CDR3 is TGTGCCAGCAGCTTGAGGGGGCGGGGTGCTGACAATGAGCAGTTCTTC.

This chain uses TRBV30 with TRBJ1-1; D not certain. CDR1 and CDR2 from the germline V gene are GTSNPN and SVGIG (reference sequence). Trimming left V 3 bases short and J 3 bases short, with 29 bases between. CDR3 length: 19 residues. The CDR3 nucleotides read TGTGCCTGGAGACGGGGAGTGGCAGTACAGATTAGAAGGTACACTGAAGCTTTCTTT. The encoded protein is CAWRRGVAVQIRRYTEAFF.

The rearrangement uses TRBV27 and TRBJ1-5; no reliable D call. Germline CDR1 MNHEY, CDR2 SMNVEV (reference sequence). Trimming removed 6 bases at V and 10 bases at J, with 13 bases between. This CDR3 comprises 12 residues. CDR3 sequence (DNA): TGTGCCAGCAGGGACCGCGGGCGACCCCAGCATTTT. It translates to CASRDRGRPQHF.

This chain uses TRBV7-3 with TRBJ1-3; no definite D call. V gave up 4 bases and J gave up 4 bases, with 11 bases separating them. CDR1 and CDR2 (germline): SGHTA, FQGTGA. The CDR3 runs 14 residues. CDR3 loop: CASSSRTEGNTIYF. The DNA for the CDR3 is TGTGCCAGCAGCTCCCGGACGGAAGGAAACACCATATATTTT.

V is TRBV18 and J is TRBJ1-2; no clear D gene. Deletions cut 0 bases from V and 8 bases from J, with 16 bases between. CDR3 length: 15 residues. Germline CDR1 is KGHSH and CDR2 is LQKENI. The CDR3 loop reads CASSPPIGQEPGYTF. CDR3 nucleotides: TGTGCCAGCTCACCACCGATAGGGCAGGAGCCCGGCTACACCTTC.

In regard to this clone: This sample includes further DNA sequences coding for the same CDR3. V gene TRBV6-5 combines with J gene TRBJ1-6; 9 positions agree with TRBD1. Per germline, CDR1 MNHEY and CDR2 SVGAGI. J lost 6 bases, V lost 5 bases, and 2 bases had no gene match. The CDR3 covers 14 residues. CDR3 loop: CASSRQGVNSPLHF. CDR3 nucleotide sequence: TGTGCCAGCAGTAGACAGGGGGTTAATTCACCCCTCCACTTT.

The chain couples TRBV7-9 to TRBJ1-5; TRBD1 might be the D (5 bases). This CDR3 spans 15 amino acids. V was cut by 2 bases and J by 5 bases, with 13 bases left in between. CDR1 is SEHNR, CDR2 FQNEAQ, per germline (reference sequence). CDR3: CASSLFGGAHQPQHF. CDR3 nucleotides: TGTGCCAGCAGCTTATTTGGAGGGGCACATCAGCCCCAGCATTTT.

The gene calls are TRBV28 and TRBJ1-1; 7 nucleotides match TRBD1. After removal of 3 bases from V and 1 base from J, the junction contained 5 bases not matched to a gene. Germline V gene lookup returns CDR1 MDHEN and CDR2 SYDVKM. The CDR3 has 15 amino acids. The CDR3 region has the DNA TGTGCCAGCAGTTTCGGAGGGGGCCAGAACACTGAAGCTTTCTTT. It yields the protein CASSFGGGQNTEAFF.

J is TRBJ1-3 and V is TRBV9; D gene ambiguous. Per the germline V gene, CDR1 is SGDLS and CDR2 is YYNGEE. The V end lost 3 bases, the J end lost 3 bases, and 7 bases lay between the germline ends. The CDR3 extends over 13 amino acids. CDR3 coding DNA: TGTGCCAGCAGCGGCCTGCTTGGAAACACCATATATTTT. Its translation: CASSGLLGNTIYF.

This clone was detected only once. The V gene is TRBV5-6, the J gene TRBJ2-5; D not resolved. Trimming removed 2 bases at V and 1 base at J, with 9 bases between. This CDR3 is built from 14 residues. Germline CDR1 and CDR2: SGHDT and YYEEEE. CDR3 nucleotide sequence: TGTGCCAGCAGCTTAATGGCAGGCCAAGAGACCCAGTACTTC. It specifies CASSLMAGQETQYF.

The CDR3 loop is CASSIGARYGYTF. The CDR3 DNA is TGTGCCAGTAGTATAGGGGCCCGCTATGGCTACACCTTC. The V call is TRBV19, the J call TRBJ1-2; the D is unclear. Trimming left V 1 base short and J 4 bases short, with 7 bases between. From germline, CDR1 is LNHDA and CDR2 SQIVND (reference sequence). This CDR3 is built from 13 residues.